These 30 T cell receptor beta chains originate from one sample sequenced in a study of human T cells and chemical hapten exposure. Via MiXCR, TCRdb re-called the RACE reads, giving one row per CDR3 protein. Of over 85,000 distinct CDR3 sequences listed, about 10% were seen once; the top ten hold around 3.1%. The time point is: pre-sensitization, week 0. Noted treatment: therapeutic diphenylcyclopropenone sensitization with weekly scalp DPC. Specimen: whole blood, collected in connection with sensitization to the hapten diphenylcyclopropenone (DPC). These receptors originate from a woman aged 60 to 75 with alopecia areata. Some clones in this sample may be carry-over from other donors' samples.

This clonotype was recorded many times. V and J are TRBV11-2 and TRBJ2-3; 7 bases align to TRBD2. Unmatched junction bases numbered 6, after V lost 5 bases and J lost 4 bases. This CDR3 is built from 14 residues. From germline, CDR1 is SGHAT and CDR2 FQNNGV. The CDR3 bases are TGTGCCAGCAGCCCAGGGACTACTGCAGATACGCAGTATTTT. As protein: CASSPGTTADTQYF.

This clonotype was seen a handful of times. This rearrangement joins TRBV29-1 to TRBJ2-1; D assignment may be TRBD1 or TRBD2 (7 bases each). This CDR3 contains 13 residues. Germline CDR1 and CDR2: SQVTM and ANQGSEA. V lost 7 bases and J lost 4, with 14 bases in between. CDR3 sequence: CSERGQRYNEQFF. The CDR3 coding sequence is TGCAGCGAGCGGGGACAGAGATACAATGAGCAGTTCTTC.

At least ten counts were recorded for this clonotype. The J gene is TRBJ1-6, the V gene TRBV3-1; D gene uncertain. V was shortened by 1 base and J by 10 bases, with 11 bases between the two germline ends. There are 14 residues in the CDR3. Germline V CDR1 and CDR2: LGHDT, YNNKEL (reference sequence). Here the CDR3 reads CASSQGPAGSPLHF. The CDR3, as DNA: TGTGCCAGCAGCCAAGGTCCCGCTGGATCACCCCTCCACTTT.

The chain's CDR3 is CASSPQHGPNTEAFF. The CDR3 DNA follows: TGTGCCAGCTCACCACAGCACGGACCGAACACTGAAGCTTTCTTT. V usage is TRBV18 and J usage is TRBJ1-1; D is unclear. The CDR3 is 15 residues long. CDR1 is KGHSH, CDR2 LQKENI, per germline. Trimming removed 1 base from V and 1 base from J, with 10 bases in between.

In this sample, this clonotype turned up many times. The gene calls are TRBV5-6 and TRBJ1-5, with D possibly matching TRBD1 (5 bases). Trimming cost V 3 bases and J 2 bases, with 12 bases left between them. Germline CDR1 and CDR2: SGHDT and YYEEEE. There are 15 residues in the CDR3. In nucleotides, the CDR3 is TGTGCCAGCAGCTCCCGTAGGGGAGGCAATCAGCCCCAGCATTTT. Its translation: CASSSRRGGNQPQHF.

This clonotype has more than one count but fewer than ten. The rearrangement links TRBV19 to TRBJ2-2; the D gene is possibly TRBD1 (6 bases). Germline CDR1 LNHDA, CDR2 SQIVND (reference sequence). This CDR3 has 15 residues. V was cut by 4 bases and J by 2 bases, with 11 bases left in between. The CDR3 nucleotides are TGTGCCAGTAGTACCCAGGGGACCAACACCGGGGAGCTGTTTTTT. This translates into CASSTQGTNTGELFF. Full variable domain (remainder filled in from reference TRBV19 and TRBJ2-2): DGGITQSPKYLFRKEGQNVTLSCEQNLNHDAMYWYRQDPGQGLRLIYYSQIVNDFQKGDIAEGYSVSREKKESFPLTVTSAQKNPTAFYLCASSTQGTNTGELFFGEGSRLTVL.

This clonotype was seen at least ten times. The chain uses TRBV12-5 and TRBJ1-1, with a possible D match to TRBD1 (6 bases). The germline gives CDR1 LGHNT, CDR2 FRNRAP. Trimming left V 1 base short and J 0 bases short, with 12 bases between. The CDR3 has 16 amino acids. The CDR3 DNA reads TGTGCTAGTGGTTTGGCGGGGAAGGGGGTGAACACTGAAGCTTTCTTT. The encoded protein is CASGLAGKGVNTEAFF.

This clonotype was detected ten times or more. The chain combines TRBV10-3 with TRBJ2-3; 10 bases match TRBD1. With V trimmed by 3 bases and J by 3 bases, 3 bases remained unmatched. The V gene's germline CDR1 is ENHRY and CDR2 SYGVKD. The CDR3 is 15 residues long. DNA for the CDR3: TGTGCCATCAGTGAAGACAGGGGGCGGACAGATACGCAGTATTTT. This translates into CAISEDRGRTDTQYF.

This clonotype turned up a few times. The rearrangement uses TRBV2 and TRBJ2-3, with D uncertain. CDR3 length: 15 amino acids. Germline CDR1 reads SNHLY; CDR2 reads FYNNEI. V lost 5 bases to trimming and J lost 3 bases, with 15 bases between them. This CDR3 reads CASSTKPPQTDTQYF. The CDR3 DNA sequence: TGTGCCAGCAGTACTAAACCACCCCAAACAGATACGCAGTATTTT.

Ten or more counts support this clonotype. The gene calls are TRBV10-2 and TRBJ1-2; no definite D call. The CDR3 has 14 amino acids. Germline V lookup: CDR1 WSHSY, CDR2 SAAADI. The V gene lost 4 bases and the J gene lost 5 bases, with 14 bases spanning the gap. The CDR3 sequence is CASSGGLGRYGYTF. DNA for the CDR3: TGCGCCAGCAGTGGAGGTTTGGGGAGGTATGGCTACACCTTC.

This clonotype came up many times. One junction end disagrees with the germline gene, perhaps due to a read error. The gene calls are TRBV7-7 and TRBJ2-7; D perhaps matches TRBD1 (5 bases). Germline CDR1 SSHAT, CDR2 FNYEAQ (reference sequence). CDR3 length: 13 residues. CDR3 sequence reads: CASSFNARGEQYF. The CDR3 DNA is TGTGCTAGCAGCTTTAACGCTAGGGGAGAGCAGTACTTC.

Ten or more counts support this clonotype. This chain uses TRBV2 with TRBJ1-2; D may be TRBD1 (5 bases). The germline V and J ends were trimmed by 8 bases and 8 bases, with 12 bases remaining between them. Germline lookup yields CDR1 SNHLY and CDR2 FYNNEI. There are 11 residues in the CDR3. The CDR3 is CASGGNGGYTF. Here the CDR3 DNA reads TGTGCCAGCGGGGGTAACGGCGGCTACACCTTC.

The chain couples TRBV7-2 to TRBJ2-5, with D perhaps TRBD1 (5 bases). V was pared by 1 base and J by 3 bases, with 9 bases between. The germline gives CDR1 SGHTA, CDR2 FQGNSA. This CDR3 has 14 residues. The CDR3 DNA follows: TGTGCCAGCAGCTTAGTTGGCAGGGAAGAGACCCAGTACTTC. Residues: CASSLVGREETQYF.

This clonotype appeared many times. V is TRBV29-1 and J is TRBJ2-3; 9 bases line up with TRBD2. Trimming took 5 bases from V and 2 from J; bases not matched to a gene: 8. The CDR3 totals 15 residues. Germline CDR1 reads SQVTM; CDR2 reads ANQGSEA. DNA for the CDR3: TGCAGCGTTTCAGAACCTAGCGGGGTCACAGATACGCAGTATTTT. Translated, it gives CSVSEPSGVTDTQYF.

In this sample, this clonotype turned up many times. This chain connects TRBV10-3 to TRBJ2-6; D gene uncertain. This CDR3 is built from 16 residues. Germline lookup yields CDR1 ENHRY and CDR2 SYGVKD. Trimming stripped 4 bases from V and 4 bases from J, with 14 bases between. The CDR3 is CAISGVLLAGANVLTF. The DNA of the CDR3 is TGTGCCATCAGTGGGGTACTGCTCGCCGGGGCCAACGTCCTGACTTTC.

This chain joins TRBV3-1 and TRBJ1-5; D is ambiguous. CDR1 LGHDT and CDR2 YNNKEL come from the germline V gene (reference sequence). Trimming removed 5 bases from V and 4 bases from J, with 12 bases in between. The CDR3 runs 14 residues. The CDR3 reads CASSSNEGNQPQHF. CDR3 bases: TGTGCCAGCAGCTCGAATGAGGGAAATCAGCCCCAGCATTTT.

There are many counts of this clonotype. This rearrangement joins TRBV20-1 to TRBJ2-1, with TRBD2 as a possible D gene (5 bases). Germline V gene lookup returns CDR1 DFQATT and CDR2 SNEGSKA (reference sequence). This CDR3 spans 14 amino acids. V was pared by 5 bases and J by 3 bases, with 14 bases between. CDR3 in amino acids: CSAPGNNRYNEQFF. CDR3 nucleotides: TGCAGTGCTCCCGGGAACAACCGCTACAATGAGCAGTTCTTC.

The sample holds many counts of this clonotype. This chain links TRBV19 with TRBJ1-2; possible D gene TRBD1, 5 bases. CDR3 length: 14 amino acids. V was pared by 4 bases and J by 3 bases, with 12 bases between. The germline V gene encodes CDR1 LNHDA and CDR2 SQIVND (reference sequence). The CDR3 is CASSTPGDDYGYTF. CDR3 DNA sequence: TGTGCCAGTAGTACCCCGGGGGACGACTATGGCTACACCTTC.

This sequence joins TRBV6-2 or TRBV6-3 and TRBJ2-1, with TRBD2 matching 13 bases. The CDR3 runs to 15 residues. Germline V gives CDR1 MNHEY, CDR2 SVGEGT. Trimming took 5 bases from V and 4 from J; bases not matched to a gene: 2. The CDR3 region is CASSQTSGGYNEQFF. For the CDR3, the DNA is TGTGCCAGCAGTCAGACTAGCGGGGGGTACAATGAGCAGTTCTTC.

This clonotype was seen more than once but under ten times. The chain carries TRBV5-6 and TRBJ2-7, with D possibly TRBD1 on 6 matching bases. Trimming took off 3 bases at V and 3 bases at J, with 13 bases between the two ends. This CDR3 has 14 amino acids. Per the germline V gene, CDR1 is SGHDT and CDR2 is YYEEEE. CDR3 loop: CASSWGTRFYEQYF. CDR3 bases: TGTGCCAGCAGCTGGGGGACACGGTTCTACGAGCAGTACTTC.

This clonotype was observed a few times. The chain combines TRBV5-6 with TRBJ2-1, with no clear D. The V end lost 2 bases, the J end lost 5 bases, and 8 bases lay between the germline ends. Germline CDR1 and CDR2: SGHDT and YYEEEE. The CDR3 runs to 13 residues. The CDR3 DNA reads TGTGCCAGCAGCTTTGGAAGGCACAATGAGCAGTTCTTC. Its translation: CASSFGRHNEQFF.

This clonotype was seen ten or more times. The rearrangement links TRBV7-2 to TRBJ2-2; D could derive from TRBD1 or TRBD2 (5 bases each). Germline V CDR1 and CDR2: SGHTA, FQGNSA. The CDR3 length is 18 residues. V lost 1 base and J 4 bases, leaving 19 bases between the germline ends. The CDR3 DNA is TGTGCCAGCAGCTTAGTTCCCCCCGGTTCTGGGGGCACCGGGGAGCTGTTTTTT. This encodes CASSLVPPGSGGTGELFF.

This clonotype was observed a handful of times. V and J are TRBV7-8 and TRBJ2-3; 12 bases are shared with TRBD2. This CDR3 spans 19 amino acids. Germline CDR1 SGHVS, CDR2 FQNEAQ. The V segment lost 2 bases and the J segment 2 bases; nucleotides outside the gene matches: 11. DNA for the CDR3: TGTGCCAGCAGCTTACGGCTAGCGGGGGGGCGAATGGACACAGATACGCAGTATTTT. The encoded protein is CASSLRLAGGRMDTDTQYF. Combining the CDR3 with reference TRBV7-8 and TRBJ2-3 gives the whole variable domain GAGVSQSPRYKVAKRGQDVALRCDPISGHVSLFWYQQALGQGPEFLTYFQNEAQLDKSGLPSDRFFAERPEGSVSTLKIQRTQQEDSAVYLCASSLRLAGGRMDTDTQYFGPGTRLTVL.

This clonotype was observed at least ten times. The CDR3 DNA is TGTGCCAGCAGCGTTTTTAGCGGGGGGGCCTTGGAGACCCAGTACTTC. Translation gives CASSVFSGGALETQYF. The chain carries TRBV9 and TRBJ2-5; 11 positions agree with TRBD2. J lost 5 bases, V lost 2 bases, and 8 bases had no gene match. This CDR3 is 16 amino acids long. Germline CDR1 SGDLS, CDR2 YYNGEE.

The CDR3 reads CASTSGNTEAFF. The CDR3 DNA reads TGTGCCAGCACATCGGGCAACACTGAAGCTTTCTTT. The gene calls are TRBV18 and TRBJ1-1; D call uncertain. The CDR3 extends over 12 amino acids. Looked up from germline, CDR1 is KGHSH and CDR2 is LQKENI. Trimming left V 8 bases short and J 2 bases short, with 9 bases between.

This clonotype has ten or more counts. This chain connects TRBV4-1 to TRBJ2-3; D not resolved. CDR3 length: 14 amino acids. CDR1 and CDR2 from the germline V gene are MGHRA and YSYEKL. Trimming stripped 0 bases from V and 2 bases from J, with 6 bases between. CDR3 sequence (DNA): TGCGCCAGCAGCCAAGAATGGCACACAGATACGCAGTATTTT. This gives the protein CASSQEWHTDTQYF.

This clonotype was detected ten times or more. The chain has TRBV5-1 and TRBJ1-1, with 7 bases identical to TRBD1. Losses at the gene ends were 4 bases for V and 4 bases for J; bases not matched to a gene: 7. Germline V lookup: CDR1 SGHRS, CDR2 YFSETQ. The CDR3 is 14 residues long. The CDR3 loop reads CASSRRSGGTEAFF. For the CDR3, the DNA is TGCGCCAGCAGCCGCCGATCAGGGGGCACTGAAGCTTTCTTT.

This clonotype was picked up many times. The chain links TRBV19 to TRBJ2-3; D is perhaps TRBD2 (7 bases). The germline CDR1 and CDR2 sequences are LNHDA and SQIVND (reference sequence). The V end was cut by 7 bases, the J end by 6 bases, with 20 bases between. The CDR3 runs 15 residues. In nucleotides, the CDR3 is TGTGCCAGTACCAAGGGGGGGGGCCCTTCGGATACGCAGTATTTT. This codes for CASTKGGGPSDTQYF. Filled out from reference TRBV19 and TRBJ2-3, the complete variable domain reads DGGITQSPKYLFRKEGQNVTLSCEQNLNHDAMYWYRQDPGQGLRLIYYSQIVNDFQKGDIAEGYSVSREKKESFPLTVTSAQKNPTAFYLCASTKGGGPSDTQYFGPGTRLTVL.

The rearrangement links TRBV7-8 to TRBJ2-2; the D gene is possibly TRBD2 (5 bases). Germline CDR1 SGHVS, CDR2 FQNEAQ. The CDR3 is made up of 18 amino acids. Between the trimmed V and J ends, which lost 5 bases and 0 bases, there was a span of 19 bases. The CDR3 protein is CASSPPRRSSSNTGELFF. Here the CDR3 DNA reads TGTGCCAGCAGCCCGCCCCGGAGGAGTTCATCGAACACCGGGGAGCTGTTTTTT.

The chain recombines TRBV6-6 with TRBJ2-5, with 9 bases identical to TRBD1. The CDR3 contains 15 residues. V shed 2 bases, J shed 5 bases, and the junction held 6 bases outside the gene matches. Germline CDR1 is MNHNY and CDR2 is SVGAGI (reference sequence). For the CDR3, the DNA is TGTGCCAGCAGTTACCGGGACAGGGTCCCTGAGACCCAGTACTTC. Its protein product is CASSYRDRVPETQYF.